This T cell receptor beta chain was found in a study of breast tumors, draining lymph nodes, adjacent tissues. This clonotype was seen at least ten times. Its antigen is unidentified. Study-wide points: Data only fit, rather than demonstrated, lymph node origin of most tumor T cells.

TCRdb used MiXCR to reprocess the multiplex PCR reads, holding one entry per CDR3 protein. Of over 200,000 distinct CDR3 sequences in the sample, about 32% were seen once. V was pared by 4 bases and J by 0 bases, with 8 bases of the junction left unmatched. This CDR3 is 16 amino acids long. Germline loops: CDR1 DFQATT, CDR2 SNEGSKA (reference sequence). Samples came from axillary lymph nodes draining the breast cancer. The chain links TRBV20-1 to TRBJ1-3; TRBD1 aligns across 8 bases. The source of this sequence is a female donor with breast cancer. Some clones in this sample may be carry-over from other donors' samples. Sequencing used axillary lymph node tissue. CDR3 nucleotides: TGCAGTGCTACCGGACAGGGCCAAATCTCTGGAAACACCATATATTTT. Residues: CSATGQGQISGNTIYF.